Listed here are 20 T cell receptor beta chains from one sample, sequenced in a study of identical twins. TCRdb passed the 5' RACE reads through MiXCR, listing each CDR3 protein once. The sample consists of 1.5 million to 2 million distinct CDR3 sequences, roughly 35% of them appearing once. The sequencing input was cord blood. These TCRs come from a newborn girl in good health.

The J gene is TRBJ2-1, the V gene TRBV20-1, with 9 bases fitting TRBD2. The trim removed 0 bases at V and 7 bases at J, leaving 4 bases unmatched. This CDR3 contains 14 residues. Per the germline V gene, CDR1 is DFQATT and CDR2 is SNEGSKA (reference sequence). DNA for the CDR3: TGCAGTGCTAGAGATGCGGGGGGGCATAATGAGCAGTTCTTC. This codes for CSARDAGGHNEQFF.

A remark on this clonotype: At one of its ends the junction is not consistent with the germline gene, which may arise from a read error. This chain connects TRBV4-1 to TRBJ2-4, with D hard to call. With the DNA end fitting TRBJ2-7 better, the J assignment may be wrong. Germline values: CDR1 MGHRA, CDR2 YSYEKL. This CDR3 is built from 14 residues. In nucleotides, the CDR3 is TGCACCAGCAGCCTTCCTACACGGGCCTACGAGCAGTACTTC. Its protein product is CTSSLPTRAYEQYF.

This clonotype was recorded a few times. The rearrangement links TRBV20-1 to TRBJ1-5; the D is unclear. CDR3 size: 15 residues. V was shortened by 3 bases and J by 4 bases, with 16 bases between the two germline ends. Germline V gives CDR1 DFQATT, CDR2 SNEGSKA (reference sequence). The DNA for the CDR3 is TGCAGTGCTAGGGAGCCGCGTAGGGCTAATCAGCCCCAGCATTTT. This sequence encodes CSAREPRRANQPQHF.

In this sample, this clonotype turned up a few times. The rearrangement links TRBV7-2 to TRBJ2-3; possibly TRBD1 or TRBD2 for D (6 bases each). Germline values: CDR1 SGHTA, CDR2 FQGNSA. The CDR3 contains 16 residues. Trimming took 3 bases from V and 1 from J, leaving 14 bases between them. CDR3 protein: CASSFNTGGGTDTQYF. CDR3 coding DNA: TGTGCCAGCAGCTTCAATACCGGGGGCGGCACAGATACGCAGTATTTT.

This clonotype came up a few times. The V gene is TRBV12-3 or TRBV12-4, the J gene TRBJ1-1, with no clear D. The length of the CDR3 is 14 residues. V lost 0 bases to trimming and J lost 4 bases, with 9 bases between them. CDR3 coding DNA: TGTGCCAGCAGTTTAGCTCCTTCTGCCACTGAAGCTTTCTTT. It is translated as CASSLAPSATEAFF.

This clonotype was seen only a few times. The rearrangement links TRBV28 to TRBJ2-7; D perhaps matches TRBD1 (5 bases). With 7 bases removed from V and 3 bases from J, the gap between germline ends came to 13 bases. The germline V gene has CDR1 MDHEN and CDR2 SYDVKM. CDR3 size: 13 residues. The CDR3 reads CASTPDRNYEQYF. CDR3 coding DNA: TGTGCCAGCACCCCCGACAGAAACTACGAGCAGTACTTC.

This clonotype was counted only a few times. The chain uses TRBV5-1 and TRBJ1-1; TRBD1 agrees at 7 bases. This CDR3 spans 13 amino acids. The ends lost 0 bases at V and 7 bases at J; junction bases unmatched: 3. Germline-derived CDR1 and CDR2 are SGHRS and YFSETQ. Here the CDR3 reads CASSLVNRGEAFF. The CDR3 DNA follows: TGCGCCAGCAGCTTGGTAAACAGGGGTGAAGCTTTCTTT.

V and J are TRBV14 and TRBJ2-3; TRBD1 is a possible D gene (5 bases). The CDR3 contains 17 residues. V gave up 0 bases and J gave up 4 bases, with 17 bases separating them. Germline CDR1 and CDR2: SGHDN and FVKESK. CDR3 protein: CASSQDIRGMGADTQYF. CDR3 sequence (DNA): TGTGCCAGCAGCCAAGATATAAGGGGCATGGGCGCAGATACGCAGTATTTT.

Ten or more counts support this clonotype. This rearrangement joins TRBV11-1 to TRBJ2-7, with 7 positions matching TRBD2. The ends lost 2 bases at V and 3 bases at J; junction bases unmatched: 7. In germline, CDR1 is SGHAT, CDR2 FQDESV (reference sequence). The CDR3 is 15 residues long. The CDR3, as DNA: TGTGCCAGCAGCTTACACCCTAGCGGTAACTACGAGCAGTACTTC. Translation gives CASSLHPSGNYEQYF.

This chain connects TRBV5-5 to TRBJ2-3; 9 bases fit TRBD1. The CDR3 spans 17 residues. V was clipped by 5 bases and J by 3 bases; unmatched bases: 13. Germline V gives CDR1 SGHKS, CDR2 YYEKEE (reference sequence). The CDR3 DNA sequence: TGTGCCAGCAGTCGGACAATACGGACAGGGGTTACAGATACGCAGTATTTT. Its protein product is CASSRTIRTGVTDTQYF.

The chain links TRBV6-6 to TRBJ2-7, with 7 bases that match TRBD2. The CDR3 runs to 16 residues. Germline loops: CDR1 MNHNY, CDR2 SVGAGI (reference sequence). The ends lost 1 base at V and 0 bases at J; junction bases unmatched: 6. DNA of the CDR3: TGTGCCAGCAGTTACTTTAGTAGCGGGTCCTCCTACGAGCAGTACTTC. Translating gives CASSYFSSGSSYEQYF.

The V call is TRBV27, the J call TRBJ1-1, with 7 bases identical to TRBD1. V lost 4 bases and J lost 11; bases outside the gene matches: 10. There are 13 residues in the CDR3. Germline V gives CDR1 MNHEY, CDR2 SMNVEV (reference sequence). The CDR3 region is CASSSPTGLDAFF. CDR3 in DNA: TGTGCCAGCAGTTCCCCGACAGGGCTTGACGCTTTCTTT.

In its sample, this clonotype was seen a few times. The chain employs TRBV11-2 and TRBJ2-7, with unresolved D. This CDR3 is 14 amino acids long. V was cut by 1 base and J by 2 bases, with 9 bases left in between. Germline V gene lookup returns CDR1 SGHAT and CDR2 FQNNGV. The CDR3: CASSLGEQPYEQYF. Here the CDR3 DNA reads TGTGCCAGCAGCTTAGGCGAACAGCCCTACGAGCAGTACTTC.

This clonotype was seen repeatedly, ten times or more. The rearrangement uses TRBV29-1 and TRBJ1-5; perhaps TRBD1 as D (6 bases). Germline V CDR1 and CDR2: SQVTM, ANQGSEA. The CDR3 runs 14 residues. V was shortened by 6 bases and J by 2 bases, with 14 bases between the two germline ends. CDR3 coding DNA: TGCAGCGTGGACCTACAGGGAGGCAATCAGCCCCAGCATTTT. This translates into CSVDLQGGNQPQHF.

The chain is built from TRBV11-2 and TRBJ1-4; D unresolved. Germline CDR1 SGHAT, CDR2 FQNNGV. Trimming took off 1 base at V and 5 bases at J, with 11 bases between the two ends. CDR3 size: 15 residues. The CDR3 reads CASSLVPSGNEKLFF. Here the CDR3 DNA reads TGTGCCAGCAGCTTAGTCCCGTCCGGAAATGAAAAACTGTTTTTT.

The CDR3: CASSLRLAGHNEQFF. The CDR3 DNA reads as TGTGCCAGCAGCCTTCGACTAGCGGGACACAATGAGCAGTTCTTC. V and J are TRBV7-2 and TRBJ2-1, with TRBD2 matching 11 bases. This CDR3 spans 15 amino acids. The V gene's germline CDR1 is SGHTA and CDR2 FQGNSA. The ends lost 5 bases at V and 5 bases at J; junction bases unmatched: 5.

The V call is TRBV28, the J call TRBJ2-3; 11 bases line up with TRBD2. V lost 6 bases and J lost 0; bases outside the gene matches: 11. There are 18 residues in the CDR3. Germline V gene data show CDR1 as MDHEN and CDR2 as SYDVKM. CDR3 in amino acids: CASSLPGLAVSSTDTQYF. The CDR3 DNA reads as TGTGCCAGCAGCCTACCGGGACTAGCGGTATCTAGCACAGATACGCAGTATTTT.

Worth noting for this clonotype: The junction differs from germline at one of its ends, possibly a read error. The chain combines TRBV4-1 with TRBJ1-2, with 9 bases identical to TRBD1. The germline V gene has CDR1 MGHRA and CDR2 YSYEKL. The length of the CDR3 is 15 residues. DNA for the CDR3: TGCGCCCGCAGCCAAACAAGACAGGGGGGCTATGGCTACACCTTC. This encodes CARSQTRQGGYGYTF.

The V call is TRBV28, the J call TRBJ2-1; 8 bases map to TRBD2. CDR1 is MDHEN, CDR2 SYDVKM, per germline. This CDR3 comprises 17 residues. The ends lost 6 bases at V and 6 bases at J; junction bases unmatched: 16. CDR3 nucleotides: TGTGCCAGCAGCTTCGAACCACTAGCGGCCACTTTCAATGAGCAGTTCTTC. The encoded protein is CASSFEPLAATFNEQFF.

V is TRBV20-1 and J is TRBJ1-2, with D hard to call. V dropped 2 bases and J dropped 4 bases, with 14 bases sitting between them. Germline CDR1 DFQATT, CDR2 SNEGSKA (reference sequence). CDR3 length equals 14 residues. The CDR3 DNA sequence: TGCAGTGCTAGAAGTTTGGGCCTCCTCTATGGCTACACCTTC. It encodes CSARSLGLLYGYTF.